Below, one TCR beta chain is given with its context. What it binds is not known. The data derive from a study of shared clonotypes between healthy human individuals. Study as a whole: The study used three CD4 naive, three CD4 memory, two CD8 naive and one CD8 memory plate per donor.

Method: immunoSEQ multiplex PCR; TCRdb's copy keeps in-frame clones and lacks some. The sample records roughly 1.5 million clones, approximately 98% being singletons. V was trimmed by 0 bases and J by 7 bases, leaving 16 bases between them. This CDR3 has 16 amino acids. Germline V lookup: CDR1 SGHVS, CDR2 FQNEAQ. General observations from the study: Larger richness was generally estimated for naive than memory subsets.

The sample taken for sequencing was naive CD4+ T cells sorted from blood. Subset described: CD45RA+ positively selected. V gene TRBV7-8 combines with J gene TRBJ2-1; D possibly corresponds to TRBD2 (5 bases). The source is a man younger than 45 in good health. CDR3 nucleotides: TGTGCCAGCAGCTTAGCTGGCTCCCCGGGGTTTAATGAGCAGTTCTTC. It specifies CASSLAGSPGFNEQFF.